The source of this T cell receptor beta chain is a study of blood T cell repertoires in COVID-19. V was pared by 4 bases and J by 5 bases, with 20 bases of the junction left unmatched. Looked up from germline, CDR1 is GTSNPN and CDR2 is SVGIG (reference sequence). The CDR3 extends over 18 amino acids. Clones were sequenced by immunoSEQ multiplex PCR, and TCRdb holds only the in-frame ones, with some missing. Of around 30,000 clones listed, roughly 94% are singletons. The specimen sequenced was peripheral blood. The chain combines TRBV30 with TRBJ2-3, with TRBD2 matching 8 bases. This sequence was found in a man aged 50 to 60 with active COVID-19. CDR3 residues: CAWKGGRKTSLTGDTQYF. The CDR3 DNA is TGTGCCTGGAAAGGCGGGAGGAAGACTAGCCTTACGGGAGATACGCAGTATTTT.